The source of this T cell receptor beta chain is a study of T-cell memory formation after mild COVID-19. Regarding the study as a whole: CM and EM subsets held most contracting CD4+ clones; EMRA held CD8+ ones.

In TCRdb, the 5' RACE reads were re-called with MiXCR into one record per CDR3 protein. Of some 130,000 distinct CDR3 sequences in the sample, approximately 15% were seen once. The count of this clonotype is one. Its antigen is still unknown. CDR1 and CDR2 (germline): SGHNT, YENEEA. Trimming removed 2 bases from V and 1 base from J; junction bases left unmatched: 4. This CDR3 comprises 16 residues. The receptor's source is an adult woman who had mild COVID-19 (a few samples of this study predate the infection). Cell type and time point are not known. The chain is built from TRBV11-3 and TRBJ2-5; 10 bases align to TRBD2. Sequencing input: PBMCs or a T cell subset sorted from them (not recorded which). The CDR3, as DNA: TGTGCCAGCAGCTTAACTAGCGGGGAGCTCCAAGAGACCCAGTACTTC. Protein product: CASSLTSGELQETQYF.